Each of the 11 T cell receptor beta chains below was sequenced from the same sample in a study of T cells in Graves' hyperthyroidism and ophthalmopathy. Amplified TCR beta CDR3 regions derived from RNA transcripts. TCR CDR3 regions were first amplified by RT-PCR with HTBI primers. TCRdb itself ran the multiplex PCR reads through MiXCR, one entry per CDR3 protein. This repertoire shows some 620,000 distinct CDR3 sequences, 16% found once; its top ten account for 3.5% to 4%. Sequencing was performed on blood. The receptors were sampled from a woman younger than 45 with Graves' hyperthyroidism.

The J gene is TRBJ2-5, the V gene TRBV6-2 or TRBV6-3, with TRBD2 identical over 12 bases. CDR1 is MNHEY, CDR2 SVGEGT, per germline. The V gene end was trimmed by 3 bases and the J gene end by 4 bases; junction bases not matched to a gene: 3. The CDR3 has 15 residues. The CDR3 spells CASSYELAGGETQYF. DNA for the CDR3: TGTGCCAGCAGTTATGAACTAGCGGGAGGAGAGACCCAGTACTTC.

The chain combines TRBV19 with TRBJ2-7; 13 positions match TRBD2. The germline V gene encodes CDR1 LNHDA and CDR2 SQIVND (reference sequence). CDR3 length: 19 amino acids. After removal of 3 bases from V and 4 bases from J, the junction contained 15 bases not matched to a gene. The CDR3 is CASSILRAPGLAGTYEQYF. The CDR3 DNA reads TGTGCCAGTAGTATCTTGAGGGCTCCGGGACTAGCGGGGACTTACGAGCAGTACTTC.

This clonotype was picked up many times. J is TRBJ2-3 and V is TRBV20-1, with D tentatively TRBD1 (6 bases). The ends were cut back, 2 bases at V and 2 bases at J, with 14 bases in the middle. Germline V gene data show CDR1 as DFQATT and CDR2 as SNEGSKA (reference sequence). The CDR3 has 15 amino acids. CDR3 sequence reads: CSARPLGQNTDTQYF. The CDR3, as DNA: TGCAGTGCTAGACCCCTCGGACAGAACACAGATACGCAGTATTTT.

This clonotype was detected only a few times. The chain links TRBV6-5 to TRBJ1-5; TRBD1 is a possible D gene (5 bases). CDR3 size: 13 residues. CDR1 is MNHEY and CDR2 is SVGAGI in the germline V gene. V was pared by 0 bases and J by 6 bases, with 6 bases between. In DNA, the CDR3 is TGTGCCAGCAGTTACTCGAGGGGTCAGCCCCAGCATTTT. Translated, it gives CASSYSRGQPQHF.

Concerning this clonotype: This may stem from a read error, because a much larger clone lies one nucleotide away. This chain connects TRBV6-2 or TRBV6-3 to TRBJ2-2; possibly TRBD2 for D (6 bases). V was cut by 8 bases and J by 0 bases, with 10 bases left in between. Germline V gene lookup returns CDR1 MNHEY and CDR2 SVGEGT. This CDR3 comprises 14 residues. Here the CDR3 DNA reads TGTGCCAGCGGGGGGACTCCGAACACCGGGGAGCTGTTTTTT. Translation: CASGGTPNTGELFF.

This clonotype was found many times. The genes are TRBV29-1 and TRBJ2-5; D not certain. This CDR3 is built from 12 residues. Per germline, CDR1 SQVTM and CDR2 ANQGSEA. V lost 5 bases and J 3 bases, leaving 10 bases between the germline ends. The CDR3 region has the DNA TGCAGCGTTAGGCTAACCAAAGAGACCCAGTACTTC. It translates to CSVRLTKETQYF.

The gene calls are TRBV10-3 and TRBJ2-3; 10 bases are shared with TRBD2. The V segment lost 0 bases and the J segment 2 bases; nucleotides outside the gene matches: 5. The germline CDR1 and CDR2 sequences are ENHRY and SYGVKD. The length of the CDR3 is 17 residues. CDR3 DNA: TGTGCCATCAGTGAGTCAATACTAGCGGGAAACACAGATACGCAGTATTTT. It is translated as CAISESILAGNTDTQYF.

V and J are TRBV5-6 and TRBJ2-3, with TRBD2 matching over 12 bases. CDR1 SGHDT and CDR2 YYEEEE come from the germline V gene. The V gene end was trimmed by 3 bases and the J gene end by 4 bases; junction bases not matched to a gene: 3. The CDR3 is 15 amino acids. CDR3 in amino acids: CASSWTSGTSDTQYF. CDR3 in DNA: TGTGCCAGCAGCTGGACTAGCGGGACTTCAGATACGCAGTATTTT. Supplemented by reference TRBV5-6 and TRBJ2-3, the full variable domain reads DAGVTQSPTHLIKTRGQQVTLRCSPKSGHDTVSWYQQALGQGPQFIFQYYEEEERQRGNFPDRFSGHQFPNYSSELNVNALLLGDSALYLCASSWTSGTSDTQYFGPGTRLTVL.

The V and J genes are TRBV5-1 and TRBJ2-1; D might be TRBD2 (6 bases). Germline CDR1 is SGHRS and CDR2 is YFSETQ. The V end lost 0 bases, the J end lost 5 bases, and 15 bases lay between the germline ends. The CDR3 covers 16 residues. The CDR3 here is CASSLARLDSHNEQFF. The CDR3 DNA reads TGCGCCAGCAGCTTGGCACGACTAGATTCACACAATGAGCAGTTCTTC.

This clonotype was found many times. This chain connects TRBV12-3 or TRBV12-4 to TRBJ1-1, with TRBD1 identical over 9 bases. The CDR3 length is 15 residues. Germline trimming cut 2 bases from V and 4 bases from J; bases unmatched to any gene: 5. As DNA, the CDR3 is TGTGCCAGCAGTTTACCGGGGACAGGGAGCACTGAAGCTTTCTTT. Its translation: CASSLPGTGSTEAFF.

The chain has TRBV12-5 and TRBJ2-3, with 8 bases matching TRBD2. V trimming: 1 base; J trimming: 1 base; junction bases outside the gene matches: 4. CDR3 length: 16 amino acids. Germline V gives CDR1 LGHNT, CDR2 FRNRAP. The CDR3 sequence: CASGLDVGGGTDTQYF. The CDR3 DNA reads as TGTGCTAGTGGTTTGGATGTCGGGGGGGGCACAGATACGCAGTATTTT.